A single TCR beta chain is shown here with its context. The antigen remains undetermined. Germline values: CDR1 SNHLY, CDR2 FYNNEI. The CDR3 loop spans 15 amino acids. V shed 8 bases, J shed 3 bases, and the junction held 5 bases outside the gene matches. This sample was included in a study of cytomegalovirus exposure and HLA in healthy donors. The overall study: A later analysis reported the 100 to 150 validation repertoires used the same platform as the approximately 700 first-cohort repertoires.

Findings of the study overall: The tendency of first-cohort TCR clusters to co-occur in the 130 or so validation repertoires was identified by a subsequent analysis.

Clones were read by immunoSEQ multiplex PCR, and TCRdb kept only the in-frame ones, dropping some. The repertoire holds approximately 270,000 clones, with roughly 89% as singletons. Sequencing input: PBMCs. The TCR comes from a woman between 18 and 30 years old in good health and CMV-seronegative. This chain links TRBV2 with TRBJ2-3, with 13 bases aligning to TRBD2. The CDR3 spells CASFLTSGGTDTQYF. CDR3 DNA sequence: TGTGCCAGCTTCCTGACTAGCGGGGGGACAGATACGCAGTATTTT.